A single sample is the source of the 30 T cell receptor beta chains below, sequenced in a study of a mutant IDH1 vaccine in newly diagnosed glioma. Antigens for these TCRs are unknown. As to time point: week 11, during vaccination. In every dose of vaccine, 300 ug of mutant IDH1 20-mer peptide was given alongside topical imiquimod. The data were produced by immunoSEQ multiplex PCR, yet TCRdb's version contains in-frame clones alone and is incomplete. The sample comprises over 95,000 clones, 75% to 90% of which are singletons, and 0.6% to 0.75% rests with the top ten. Specimen: PBMCs, collected from a glioma patient whose treatment included an IDH1 peptide vaccine. The receptors originated from a woman aged 45-65 years with glioma.

Of note for this clone: A junction boundary mismatches the germline segment, possibly from a read error. The chain is built from TRBV30 and TRBJ2-7; D unresolved. The CDR3 is 14 residues long. The V gene's germline CDR1 is GTSNPN and CDR2 SVGIG (reference sequence). The CDR3 DNA reads as TGTGCCTGGAGCGGGTGGGGTCGCTCCAACGAGCAGTACTTC. This sequence encodes CAWSGWGRSNEQYF.

The rearrangement joins TRBV29-1 to TRBJ2-7; TRBD1 matches 7 bases. Germline loops: CDR1 SQVTM, CDR2 ANQGSEA. V shed 2 bases, J shed 1 base, and the junction held 5 bases outside the gene matches. The CDR3 has 14 amino acids. CDR3: CSVETRQGSYEQYF. CDR3 bases: TGCAGCGTTGAAACCCGACAGGGATCCTACGAGCAGTACTTC.

V gene TRBV6-5 combines with J gene TRBJ2-4, with D unclear. V was trimmed by 2 bases and J by 3 bases, leaving 2 bases between them. Germline V gives CDR1 MNHEY, CDR2 SVGAGI. The CDR3 sequence is 12 residues long. This CDR3 is CASSYDKNIQYF. CDR3 nucleotides: TGTGCCAGCAGTTACGACAAAAACATTCAGTACTTC.

The rearrangement uses TRBV29-1 and TRBJ1-1; D is ambiguous. V lost 3 bases and J 0 bases, leaving 8 bases between the germline ends. The CDR3 extends over 13 amino acids. Germline V CDR1 and CDR2: SQVTM, ANQGSEA. As DNA, the CDR3 is TGCAGCGTTGATAACGTCATGAACACTGAAGCTTTCTTT. It encodes CSVDNVMNTEAFF. Full variable domain (remainder filled in from reference TRBV29-1 and TRBJ1-1): SAVISQKPSRDICQRGTSLTIQCQVDSQVTMMFWYRQQPGQSLTLIATANQGSEATYESGFVIDKFPISRPNLTFSTLTVSNMSPEDSSIYLCSVDNVMNTEAFFGQGTRLTVV.

The chain recombines TRBV5-4 with TRBJ1-5; 8 bases are a match to TRBD1. J was trimmed by 2 bases and V by 0 bases; bases with no gene match: 4. The CDR3 has 16 amino acids. Germline CDR1 is SGHNT and CDR2 is YYREEE (reference sequence). CDR3 residues: CASSLGAGGGNQPQHF. Here the CDR3 DNA reads TGTGCCAGCAGCTTGGGGGCAGGGGGCGGCAATCAGCCCCAGCATTTT.

This sequence joins TRBV2 and TRBJ2-7; 8 bases are shared with TRBD2. This CDR3 spans 17 amino acids. Germline V gives CDR1 SNHLY, CDR2 FYNNEI. Trimming took 7 bases from V and 5 from J; bases not matched to a gene: 19. CDR3 sequence: CASKQGLVNPSGNEQYF. Written as DNA, the CDR3 is TGTGCCAGCAAGCAGGGACTAGTAAACCCCTCAGGAAACGAGCAGTACTTC.

The chain couples TRBV2 to TRBJ2-3; D possibly corresponds to TRBD2 (5 bases). Trimming pared 7 bases from V and 4 bases from J, leaving 21 bases between. The CDR3 is 16 residues long. In germline, CDR1 is SNHLY, CDR2 FYNNEI. CDR3 nucleotides: TGTGCCAGCACCACCCAGGACGTCTACGGGGCAGATACGCAGTATTTT. This gives the protein CASTTQDVYGADTQYF.

The genes are TRBV6-1 and TRBJ1-2; 8 bases match TRBD1. In germline, CDR1 is MNHNS, CDR2 SASEGT. The CDR3 is 13 amino acids. Trimming at V came to 4 bases and at J to 8 bases, leaving 6 bases not matched to a gene. For the CDR3, the DNA is TGTGCCAGCAGTGTTCCGGACAGGGACGGCTACACCTTC. It codes for CASSVPDRDGYTF.

The chain has TRBV5-1 and TRBJ2-5, with TRBD2 identical over 8 bases. In germline, CDR1 is SGHRS, CDR2 YFSETQ. The J segment lost 4 bases and the V segment lost 5 bases, leaving 10 bases of the junction unmatched. The CDR3 is 15 residues long. The CDR3: CASSAGGHTRETQYF. CDR3 DNA sequence: TGCGCCAGCAGTGCGGGAGGCCACACAAGAGAGACCCAGTACTTC.

The chain uses TRBV19 and TRBJ1-2; no clear D. Trimming cost V 4 bases and J 8 bases, with 11 bases left between them. There are 12 residues in the CDR3. CDR1 and CDR2 from the germline V gene are LNHDA and SQIVND (reference sequence). DNA for the CDR3: TGTGCCAGTAGTACAGGCTTCTTGGGCTACACCTTC. Translation gives CASSTGFLGYTF.

This chain joins TRBV13 and TRBJ1-2, with 11 bases that match TRBD1. CDR1 is PRHDT, CDR2 FYEKMQ, per germline (reference sequence). V was clipped by 3 bases and J by 6 bases; unmatched bases: 6. This CDR3 has 15 residues. CDR3 in DNA: TGTGCCAGCAGCTTCGGACAGGGGGCTCGAAATGGCTACACCTTC. It specifies CASSFGQGARNGYTF.

The J gene is TRBJ2-1, the V gene TRBV7-8; 7 nucleotides agree with TRBD2. Germline V CDR1 and CDR2: SGHVS, FQNEAQ. The CDR3 covers 15 residues. V was clipped by 2 bases and J by 7 bases; unmatched bases: 8. The chain's CDR3 is CASSLPRTRGNEQFF. The CDR3 DNA follows: TGTGCCAGCAGCTTACCGAGGACTAGAGGGAATGAGCAGTTCTTC.

The V call is TRBV9, the J call TRBJ1-2; D possibly corresponds to TRBD1 (5 bases). Germline-derived CDR1 and CDR2 are SGDLS and YYNGEE. V was trimmed by 1 base and J by 1 base, leaving 14 bases between them. This CDR3 region has 16 residues. The DNA for the CDR3 is TGTGCCAGCAGCGTATCAGGGTCCCACGGTAACTATGGCTACACCTTC. Translation: CASSVSGSHGNYGYTF.

Notes on this clone: Germline is not matched at one junction end, which may reflect a read error. The chain links TRBV10-3 to TRBJ1-2, with D unclear. Germline CDR1 and CDR2: ENHRY and SYGVKD. The CDR3 is 13 residues long. Here the CDR3 DNA reads TGTGCCATCAGTGAGTCTAGTTGGGGAGGAACGGTCTTC. Protein product: CAISESSWGGTVF.

The V call is TRBV28, the J call TRBJ1-1; possibly TRBD1 for D (5 bases). Germline-derived CDR1 and CDR2 are MDHEN and SYDVKM. The CDR3 consists of 15 residues. The V end lost 7 bases, the J end lost 3 bases, and 18 bases lay between the germline ends. The CDR3 DNA is TGTGCCAGCACGCTCCCTCAGGGCATGTACACTGAAGCTTTCTTT. This encodes CASTLPQGMYTEAFF. Supplemented by reference TRBV28 and TRBJ1-1, the full variable domain reads DVKVTQSSRYLVKRTGEKVFLECVQDMDHENMFWYRQDPGLGLRLIYFSYDVKMKEKGDIPEGYSVSREKKERFSLILESASTNQTSMYLCASTLPQGMYTEAFFGQGTRLTVV.

Written as DNA, the CDR3 is TGTGCCACGATCCTCAACAGGGACACTGAAGCTTTCTTT. This translates into CATILNRDTEAFF. V gene TRBV6-1 combines with J gene TRBJ1-1; D is perhaps TRBD1 (6 bases). Germline CDR1 MNHNS, CDR2 SASEGT. The length of the CDR3 is 13 residues. Trimming removed 10 bases at V and 3 bases at J, with 15 bases between.

The chain uses TRBV28 and TRBJ2-7; perhaps TRBD2 as D (6 bases). CDR3 length equals 15 residues. The germline V and J ends were trimmed by 7 bases and 7 bases, with 23 bases remaining between them. Germline loops: CDR1 MDHEN, CDR2 SYDVKM. The DNA for the CDR3 is TGTGCCAGCACCCCTTCCAGGTCGGGGGTCAGGGAGCAGTACTTC. Its translation is CASTPSRSGVREQYF.

The V call is TRBV30, the J call TRBJ1-2; D is undetermined. Germline lookup yields CDR1 GTSNPN and CDR2 SVGIG (reference sequence). This CDR3 contains 13 residues. Trimming took off 0 bases at V and 5 bases at J, with 10 bases between the two ends. CDR3 in DNA: TGTGCCTGGAGTGTACAGAGATTTTATGGCTACACCTTC. Translating it yields CAWSVQRFYGYTF.

This chain uses TRBV5-1 with TRBJ1-1; TRBD1 agrees at 8 bases. V lost 1 base and J lost 5; bases outside the gene matches: 10. This CDR3 is built from 16 residues. Germline lookup yields CDR1 SGHRS and CDR2 YFSETQ. CDR3: CASSLPGIRGRTEAFF. The CDR3 bases are TGCGCCAGCAGCTTGCCGGGTATCAGGGGGCGGACTGAAGCTTTCTTT.

The gene calls are TRBV6-4 and TRBJ2-7; maybe TRBD1 (5 bases). Trimming shortened V by 6 bases and J by 0 bases, and 12 bases separated the two germline ends. The CDR3 is made up of 14 amino acids. Germline CDR1 MRHNA, CDR2 SNTAGT. The CDR3 loop is CASSPDIYSYEQYF. The CDR3 bases are TGTGCCAGCAGCCCGGACATTTACTCCTACGAGCAGTACTTC.

The V gene is TRBV10-3, the J gene TRBJ2-5, with 8 bases aligning to TRBD2. CDR3 length equals 14 residues. V was clipped by 5 bases and J by 2 bases; unmatched bases: 4. Germline V gene lookup returns CDR1 ENHRY and CDR2 SYGVKD. The CDR3 sequence is CAISTGGPQETQYF. In nucleotides, the CDR3 is TGTGCCATCAGTACGGGAGGGCCGCAAGAGACCCAGTACTTC.

DNA for the CDR3: TGTGCCAGCAGTCAAACAGGGACACCACGCTCCTACGAGCAGTACTTC. It is translated as CASSQTGTPRSYEQYF. This chain links TRBV2 with TRBJ2-7; D is possibly TRBD1 (6 bases). CDR3 length: 16 amino acids. The V and J ends lost 5 bases and 0 bases respectively, with 17 bases between them. The germline gives CDR1 SNHLY, CDR2 FYNNEI.

This sequence joins TRBV6-1 and TRBJ2-1, with 10 positions matching TRBD2. The trim removed 3 bases at V and 10 bases at J, leaving 15 bases unmatched. CDR1 and CDR2 (germline): MNHNS, SASEGT. This CDR3 has 17 amino acids. Here the CDR3 reads CASSEVVSGRPWDEQFF. The CDR3 bases are TGTGCCAGCAGTGAGGTGGTTAGCGGGAGGCCTTGGGACGAGCAGTTCTTC.

The chain has TRBV4-1 and TRBJ1-1, with 9 bases identical to TRBD1. Germline loops: CDR1 MGHRA, CDR2 YSYEKL. This CDR3 region has 15 residues. With V trimmed by 2 bases and J by 5 bases, 6 bases remained unmatched. For the CDR3, the DNA is TGCGCCAGCAGCCAAAACAGGGGGCTGAGGACTGAAGCTTTCTTT. Protein: CASSQNRGLRTEAFF.

The chain recombines TRBV7-8 with TRBJ2-1, with D possibly being TRBD1 or TRBD2 (5 bases each). Trimming left V 5 bases short and J 9 bases short, with 20 bases between. Germline V CDR1 and CDR2: SGHVS, FQNEAQ. The CDR3 length is 15 residues. The CDR3 sequence: CASSIPPGPGLEQFF. The CDR3 DNA reads as TGTGCCAGCAGCATACCTCCGGGGCCTGGGCTTGAGCAGTTCTTC.

The genes are TRBV14 and TRBJ2-2; D not resolved. Germline V gene data show CDR1 as SGHDN and CDR2 as FVKESK. The CDR3 consists of 12 residues. V dropped 2 bases and J dropped 2 bases, with 0 bases sitting between them. The CDR3 reads CASSQNTGELFF. CDR3 coding DNA: TGTGCCAGCAGCCAAAACACCGGGGAGCTGTTTTTT.

This chain connects TRBV7-8 to TRBJ2-1; tentatively, D is TRBD1 (5 bases). In germline, CDR1 is SGHVS, CDR2 FQNEAQ. The CDR3 length is 15 residues. Trimming pared 1 base from V and 0 bases from J, leaving 7 bases between. CDR3 amino acids: CASSLDRRSYNEQFF. The DNA of the CDR3 is TGTGCCAGCAGCTTAGACAGGCGCTCCTACAATGAGCAGTTCTTC.

The chain couples TRBV7-9 to TRBJ2-7, with 9 bases lining up with TRBD1. Germline CDR1 and CDR2: SEHNR and FQNEAQ (reference sequence). V lost 4 bases to trimming and J lost 7 bases; unmatched junction nucleotides: 11. The CDR3 has 15 amino acids. For the CDR3, the DNA is TGTGCCAGCAGCTCCGCCACCGGACAGGGGAGAGAGCAGTACTTC. Translated: CASSSATGQGREQYF.

The rearrangement joins TRBV5-6 to TRBJ2-5; the D gene could be TRBD1 or TRBD2 (6 bases each). Trimming cost V 4 bases and J 2 bases, with 15 bases left between them. The CDR3 is 15 residues long. Germline lookup yields CDR1 SGHDT and CDR2 YYEEEE. The CDR3 region has the DNA TGTGCCAGCAGCACCCCCGGGGGCCGGCAAGAGACCCAGTACTTC. This sequence encodes CASSTPGGRQETQYF.

The chain joins TRBV28 to TRBJ2-5; 8 positions match TRBD2. V lost 4 bases to trimming and J lost 1 base; unmatched junction nucleotides: 2. The CDR3 is 14 residues long. CDR1 is MDHEN, CDR2 SYDVKM, per germline. The CDR3, as DNA: TGTGCCAGCAGTTGGGGGACTAGCCAAGAGACCCAGTACTTC. This encodes CASSWGTSQETQYF.